This TCR beta chain originates from a study of blood T cell repertoires in COVID-19. Study-level background: In each case, the material was cDNA or gDNA derived from T cells, B-cell-depleted T cells, or PBMCs.

CDR1 and CDR2 (germline): LGHNA, YSLEER. V lost 11 bases and J lost 2, with 15 bases in between. This CDR3 has 14 residues. Per the authors' pipeline: The authors estimated nucleated cell counts from reference gene primer amplification. Profiled with immunoSEQ multiplex PCR; TCRdb holds only in-frame clones, not every one. The V and J calls and clone size were taken over from that table, and D and trimming were inferred from the DNA. The repertoire holds about 95,000 clones, with more than 65% as singletons. The sequencing sample was made of peripheral blood. The V and J genes are TRBV4-3 and TRBJ2-2, with D possibly matching TRBD2 (5 bases). The sequence came from a man older than 75 with active or convalescent COVID-19. In DNA form, the CDR3 reads TGCGCCCCCCCCCGACGGGATAACACCGGGGAGCTGTTTTTT. Translation gives CAPPRRDNTGELFF.